The rows below give T cell receptor beta chains drawn from one sample of a study of T cells after yellow fever vaccination. TCRdb reprocessed the 5' RACE reads with MiXCR, giving one entry per CDR3 protein. This sample yields hundreds of thousands of distinct CDR3 sequences, of which 13% are seen a single time; more than 13% belongs to the top ten. The material was PBMCs, obtained on the day of the yellow fever booster vaccination. All receptors derive from a man younger than 40 who received the YFV17D yellow fever vaccine. Each CDR3 is given with its conserved first and last residue. The order of the fields is CDR3 DNA, CDR3 protein, J gene, clone size, D gene, V gene. A D gene is named only where the DNA matches it firmly. Clone sizes are given selectively: once, few, many, or a class where the clone is expanded.

CDR3 DNA: TGTGCCAGCAGACCCCGACAGCAGACGATCTACGAGCAGTACTTC
CDR3 protein: CASRPRQQTIYEQYF
J gene: TRBJ2-7
clone size: NA
D gene: NA
V gene: TRBV6-1

CDR3 DNA: TGTGCCAGCACCCTTAGCGGGAGGTACACCGGGGAGCTGTTTTTT
CDR3 protein: CASTLSGRYTGELFF
J gene: TRBJ2-2
clone size: NA
D gene: TRBD2
V gene: TRBV12-3/TRBV12-4

CDR3 DNA: TGCAGTGGTACTAACACCGGGGAGCTGTTTTTT
CDR3 protein: CSGTNTGELFF
J gene: TRBJ2-2
clone size: many
D gene: NA
V gene: TRBV20-1

CDR3 DNA: TGTGCCAGCAGCCCAAACAGGGGCGGATACGAGCAGTACTTC
CDR3 protein: CASSPNRGGYEQYF
J gene: TRBJ2-7
clone size: NA
D gene: TRBD1
V gene: TRBV5-4

CDR3 DNA: TGTGCCAGCAACCCGACAGGGACCTACAATGAGCAGTTCTTC
CDR3 protein: CASNPTGTYNEQFF
J gene: TRBJ2-1
clone size: NA
D gene: TRBD1
V gene: TRBV25-1

CDR3 DNA: TGCAGTGCCCAATCCCCGACAGGGCAGAATGAAAAACTGTTTTTT
CDR3 protein: CSAQSPTGQNEKLFF
J gene: TRBJ1-4
clone size: few
D gene: TRBD1
V gene: TRBV20-1

CDR3 DNA: TGTGCCACCCTTATTGGTACCGGGGAGCTGTTTTTT
CDR3 protein: CATLIGTGELFF
J gene: TRBJ2-2
clone size: few
D gene: NA
V gene: TRBV6-5

CDR3 DNA: TGTGCCAGCAGCTTAACAATAGCGAACAATGAGCAGTTCTTC
CDR3 protein: CASSLTIANNEQFF
J gene: TRBJ2-1
clone size: NA
D gene: NA
V gene: TRBV7-3

CDR3 DNA: TGTGCCAGCAGCCCGTACCCCGGACGATGGAGCACTGAAGCTTTCTTT
CDR3 protein: CASSPYPGRWSTEAFF
J gene: TRBJ1-1
clone size: NA
D gene: NA
V gene: TRBV7-3

CDR3 DNA: TGTGCCAGCAGCTTAAAAGAGCAGTTCTTC
CDR3 protein: CASSLKEQFF
J gene: TRBJ2-1
clone size: NA
D gene: NA
V gene: TRBV7-3

CDR3 DNA: TGTGCCAGCAGCTACGATTTAGTCTTAGGCTACACCTTC
CDR3 protein: CASSYDLVLGYTF
J gene: TRBJ1-2
clone size: NA
D gene: NA
V gene: TRBV7-6

CDR3 DNA: TGTGCCAGCAGCTTCCAGGGTAGCACTAATGAAAAACTGTTTTTT
CDR3 protein: CASSFQGSTNEKLFF
J gene: TRBJ1-4
clone size: NA
D gene: NA
V gene: TRBV7-2

CDR3 DNA: TGTGCCAGCAGTTTAATGGCTTCCTACAATGAGCAGTTCTTC
CDR3 protein: CASSLMASYNEQFF
J gene: TRBJ2-1
clone size: few
D gene: NA
V gene: TRBV12-3/TRBV12-4

CDR3 DNA: TGTGCCACCAGTGACTCGACAGGGATAAATGAGCAGTTCTTC
CDR3 protein: CATSDSTGINEQFF
J gene: TRBJ2-1
clone size: NA
D gene: TRBD1
V gene: TRBV24-1

CDR3 DNA: TGTGCCAGCAGCAACGGGCGGAGTAACACTGAAGCTTTCTTT
CDR3 protein: CASSNGRSNTEAFF
J gene: TRBJ1-1
clone size: NA
D gene: NA
V gene: TRBV6-5

CDR3 DNA: TGTGCCAGTAGTCCCTCGAGACAGCGGGAGTGGGACAAAGGAGAGACCCAGTACTTC
CDR3 protein: CASSPSRQREWDKGETQYF
J gene: TRBJ2-5
clone size: few
D gene: TRBD2
V gene: TRBV19

CDR3 DNA: TGTGCCAGCAGCCTCGGGACAGGGACTGATGAAGCTTTCTTT
CDR3 protein: CASSLGTGTDEAFF
J gene: TRBJ1-1
clone size: few
D gene: TRBD1
V gene: TRBV25-1

CDR3 DNA: TGTGCCAGCAGCCAAGGGGATAGGATGAACACCGGGGAGCTGTTTTTT
CDR3 protein: CASSQGDRMNTGELFF
J gene: TRBJ2-2
clone size: many
D gene: NA
V gene: TRBV3-1

CDR3 DNA: TGTGCCAGCACCCTCCCTGGTGGCGGAAGCACAGATACGCAGTATTTT
CDR3 protein: CASTLPGGGSTDTQYF
J gene: TRBJ2-3
clone size: NA
D gene: NA
V gene: TRBV28

CDR3 DNA: TGTGCCACCAGTGGCTCCCTGTTGAGCGGGACGGGCACCGGGGAGCTGTTTTTT
CDR3 protein: CATSGSLLSGTGTGELFF
J gene: TRBJ2-2
clone size: NA
D gene: TRBD2
V gene: TRBV24-1

CDR3 DNA: TGCGCCAGCAGCTTGGTTCCGGGTTCTGGTCAGCCCCAGCATTTT
CDR3 protein: CASSLVPGSGQPQHF
J gene: TRBJ1-5
clone size: many
D gene: NA
V gene: TRBV5-1

CDR3 DNA: TGTGCCAGCGATTCAATGGCAGTGGGCACAGATACGCAGTATTTT
CDR3 protein: CASDSMAVGTDTQYF
J gene: TRBJ2-3
clone size: NA
D gene: NA
V gene: TRBV28

CDR3 DNA: TGCGCCAGCAGCAGCGACAGCCGTCCTACTAACTATGGCTACACCTTC
CDR3 protein: CASSSDSRPTNYGYTF
J gene: TRBJ1-2
clone size: once
D gene: NA
V gene: TRBV4-3

CDR3 DNA: TGTGCCAGTATGAAACGTACAGGGAGCACAGATACGCAGTATTTT
CDR3 protein: CASMKRTGSTDTQYF
J gene: TRBJ2-3
clone size: NA
D gene: NA
V gene: TRBV21-1

CDR3 DNA: TGTGCCAGCAGTGAACGGGGGGCCGGCCAAGAGACCCAGTACTTC
CDR3 protein: CASSERGAGQETQYF
J gene: TRBJ2-5
clone size: few
D gene: NA
V gene: TRBV25-1

CDR3 DNA: TGTGCCAGCAGCTTGGATTCCTTTGGGGAGCAGTACTTC
CDR3 protein: CASSLDSFGEQYF
J gene: TRBJ2-7
clone size: few
D gene: NA
V gene: TRBV5-4

CDR3 DNA: TGCAGTGCCCGCTCAGGCAACAATCAGCCCCAGCATTTT
CDR3 protein: CSARSGNNQPQHF
J gene: TRBJ1-5
clone size: few
D gene: NA
V gene: TRBV20-1

CDR3 DNA: TGTGCCAGCAGGAGGGGGCGGGCCATCCAAGAGACCCAGTACTTC
CDR3 protein: CASRRGRAIQETQYF
J gene: TRBJ2-5
clone size: NA
D gene: TRBD1
V gene: TRBV12-3/TRBV12-4

CDR3 DNA: TGTGCCATCAGTGACCCGGTGGGGGGCGGGGAGCTGTTTTTT
CDR3 protein: CAISDPVGGGELFF
J gene: TRBJ2-2
clone size: few
D gene: NA
V gene: TRBV10-3

CDR3 DNA: TGTGCCAGCAGCCAATATAACAGGCTTGAGCAGTTCTTC
CDR3 protein: CASSQYNRLEQFF
J gene: TRBJ2-1
clone size: few
D gene: NA
V gene: TRBV16

CDR3 DNA: TGTGCCAGCAGCTTAGCGATGTACGGTCCGGGACAGGGGAATAATGAGCAGTTCTTC
CDR3 protein: CASSLAMYGPGQGNNEQFF
J gene: TRBJ2-1
clone size: few
D gene: TRBD1
V gene: TRBV11-1

CDR3 DNA: TGCGCCACCGCTGAGACAGGGATGAACACCGGGGAGCTGTTTTTT
CDR3 protein: CATAETGMNTGELFF
J gene: TRBJ2-2
clone size: few
D gene: TRBD1
V gene: TRBV5-1

CDR3 DNA: TGTGCCACCAGCAGAGATAACGGGAGACTCTACGAGCAGTACTTC
CDR3 protein: CATSRDNGRLYEQYF
J gene: TRBJ2-7
clone size: NA
D gene: NA
V gene: TRBV15